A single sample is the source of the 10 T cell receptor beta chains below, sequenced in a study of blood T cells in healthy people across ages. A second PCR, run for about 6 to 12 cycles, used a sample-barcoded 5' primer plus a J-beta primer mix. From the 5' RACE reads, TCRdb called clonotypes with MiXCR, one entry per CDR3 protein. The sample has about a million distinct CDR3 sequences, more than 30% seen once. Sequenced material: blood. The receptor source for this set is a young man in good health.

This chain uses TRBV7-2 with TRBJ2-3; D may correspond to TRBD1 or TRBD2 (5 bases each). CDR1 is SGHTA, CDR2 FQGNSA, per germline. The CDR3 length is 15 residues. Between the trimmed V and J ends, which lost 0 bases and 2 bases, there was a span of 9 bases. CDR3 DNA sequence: TGTGCCAGCAGCTTAGCCGGGGCCTACACAGATACGCAGTATTTT. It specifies CASSLAGAYTDTQYF.

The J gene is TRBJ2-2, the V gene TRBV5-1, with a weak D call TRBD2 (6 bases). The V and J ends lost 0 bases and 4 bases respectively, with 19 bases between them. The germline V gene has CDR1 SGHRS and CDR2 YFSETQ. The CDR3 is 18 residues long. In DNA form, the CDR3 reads TGCGCCAGCAGCTTGGAGGGTTCATCGGGGAGGAGCACCGGGGAGCTGTTTTTT. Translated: CASSLEGSSGRSTGELFF.

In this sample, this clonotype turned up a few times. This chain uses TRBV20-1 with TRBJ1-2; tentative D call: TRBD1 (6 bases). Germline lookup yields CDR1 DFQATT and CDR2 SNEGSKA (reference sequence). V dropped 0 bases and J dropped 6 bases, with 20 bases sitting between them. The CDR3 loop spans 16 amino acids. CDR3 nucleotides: TGCAGTGCTAGAGATCTGATTGGGGGGGGCTTGGATGGCTACACCTTC. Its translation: CSARDLIGGGLDGYTF.

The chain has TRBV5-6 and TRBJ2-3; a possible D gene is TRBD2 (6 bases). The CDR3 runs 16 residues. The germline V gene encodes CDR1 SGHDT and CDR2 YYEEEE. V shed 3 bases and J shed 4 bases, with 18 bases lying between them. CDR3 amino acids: CASSSLSGYYSDTQYF. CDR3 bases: TGTGCCAGCAGCTCCCTTAGCGGATATTATTCAGATACGCAGTATTTT.

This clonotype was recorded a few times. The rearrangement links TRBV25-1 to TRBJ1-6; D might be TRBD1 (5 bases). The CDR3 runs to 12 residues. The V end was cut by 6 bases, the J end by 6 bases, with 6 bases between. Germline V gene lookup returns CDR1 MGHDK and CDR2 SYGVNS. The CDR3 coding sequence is TGTGCCAGCAGGCAGGGTAATTCACCCCTCCACTTT. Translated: CASRQGNSPLHF.

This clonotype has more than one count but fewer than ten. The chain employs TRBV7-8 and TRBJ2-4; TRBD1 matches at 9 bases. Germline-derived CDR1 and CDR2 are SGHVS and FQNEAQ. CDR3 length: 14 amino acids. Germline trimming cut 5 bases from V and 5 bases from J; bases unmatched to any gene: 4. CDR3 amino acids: CASSPRDRENIQYF. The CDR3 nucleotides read TGTGCCAGCAGCCCAAGGGACAGGGAAAACATTCAGTACTTC.

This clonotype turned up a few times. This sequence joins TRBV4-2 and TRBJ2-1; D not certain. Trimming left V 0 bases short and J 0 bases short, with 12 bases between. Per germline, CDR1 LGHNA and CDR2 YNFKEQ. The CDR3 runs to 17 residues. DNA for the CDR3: TGTGCCAGCAGCCAAGAGCCGGCCCCTAGCTCCTACAATGAGCAGTTCTTC. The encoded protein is CASSQEPAPSSYNEQFF.

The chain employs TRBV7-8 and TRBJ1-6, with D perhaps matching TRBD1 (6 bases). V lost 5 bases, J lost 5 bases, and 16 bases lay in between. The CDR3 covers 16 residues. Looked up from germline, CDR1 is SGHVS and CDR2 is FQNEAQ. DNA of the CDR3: TGTGCCAGCAGCCGACGAGGACAGCCCAATAATTCACCCCTCCACTTT. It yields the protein CASSRRGQPNNSPLHF.

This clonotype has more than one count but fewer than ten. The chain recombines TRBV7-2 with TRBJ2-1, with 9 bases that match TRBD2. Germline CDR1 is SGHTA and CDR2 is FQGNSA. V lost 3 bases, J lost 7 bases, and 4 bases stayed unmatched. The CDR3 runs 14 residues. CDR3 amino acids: CASSFRTSVNEQFF. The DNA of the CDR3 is TGTGCCAGCAGCTTCCGGACTAGCGTTAATGAGCAGTTCTTC.

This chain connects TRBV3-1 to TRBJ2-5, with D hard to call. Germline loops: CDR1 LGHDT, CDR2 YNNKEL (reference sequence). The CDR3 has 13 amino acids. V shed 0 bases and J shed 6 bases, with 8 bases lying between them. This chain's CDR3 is CASSQEPRKTQYF. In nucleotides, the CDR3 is TGTGCCAGCAGCCAAGAACCCAGGAAGACCCAGTACTTC.